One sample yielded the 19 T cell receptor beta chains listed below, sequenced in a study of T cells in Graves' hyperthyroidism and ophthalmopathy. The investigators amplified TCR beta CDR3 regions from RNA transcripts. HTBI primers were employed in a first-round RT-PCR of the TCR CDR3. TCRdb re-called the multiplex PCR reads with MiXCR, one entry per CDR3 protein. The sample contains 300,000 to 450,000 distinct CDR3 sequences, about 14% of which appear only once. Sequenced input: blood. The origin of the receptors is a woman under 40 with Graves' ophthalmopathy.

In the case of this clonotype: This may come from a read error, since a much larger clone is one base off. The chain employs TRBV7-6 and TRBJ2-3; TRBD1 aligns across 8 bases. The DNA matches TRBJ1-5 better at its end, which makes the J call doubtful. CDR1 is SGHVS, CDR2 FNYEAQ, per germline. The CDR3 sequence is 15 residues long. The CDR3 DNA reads TGTGCCAGCAGCTTAGGACAGGGGAGGTTTGATACGCAGCATTTT. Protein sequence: CASSLGQGRFDTQHF.

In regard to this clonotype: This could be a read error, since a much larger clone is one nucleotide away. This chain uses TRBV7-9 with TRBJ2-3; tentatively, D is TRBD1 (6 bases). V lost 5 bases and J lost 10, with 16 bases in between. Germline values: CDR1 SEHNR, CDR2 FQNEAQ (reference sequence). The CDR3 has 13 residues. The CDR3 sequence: CASSGGQPDAQYF. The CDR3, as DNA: TGTGCCAGCAGCGGGGGCCAGCCGGATGCGCAGTATTTT.

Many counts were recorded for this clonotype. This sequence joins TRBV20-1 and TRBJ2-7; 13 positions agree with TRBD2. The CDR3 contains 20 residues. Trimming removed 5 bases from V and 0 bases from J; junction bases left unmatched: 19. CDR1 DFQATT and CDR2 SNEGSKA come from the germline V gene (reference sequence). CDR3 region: CSAPYVSGLAGRPLSYEQYF. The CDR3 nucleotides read TGCAGTGCTCCGTACGTTTCGGGACTAGCGGGACGGCCCCTCTCCTACGAGCAGTACTTC.

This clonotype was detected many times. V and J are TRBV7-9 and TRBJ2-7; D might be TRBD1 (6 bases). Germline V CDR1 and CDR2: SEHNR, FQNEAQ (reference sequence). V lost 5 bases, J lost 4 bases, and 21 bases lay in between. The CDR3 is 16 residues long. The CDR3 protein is CASSQRDGQPYYEQYF. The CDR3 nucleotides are TGTGCCAGCAGCCAAAGGGACGGACAGCCCTATTACGAGCAGTACTTC.

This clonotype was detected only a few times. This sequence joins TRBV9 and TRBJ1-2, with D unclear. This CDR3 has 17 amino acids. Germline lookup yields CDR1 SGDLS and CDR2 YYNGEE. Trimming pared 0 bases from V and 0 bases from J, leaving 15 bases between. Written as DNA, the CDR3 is TGTGCCAGCAGCGTAGTCTTCGACCCCCAGGCTAACTATGGCTACACCTTC. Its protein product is CASSVVFDPQANYGYTF.

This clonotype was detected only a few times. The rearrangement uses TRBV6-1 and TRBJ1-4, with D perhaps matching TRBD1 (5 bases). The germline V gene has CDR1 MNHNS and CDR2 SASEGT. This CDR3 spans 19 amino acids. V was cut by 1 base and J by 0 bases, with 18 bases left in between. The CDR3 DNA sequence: TGTGCCAGCAGTGAAGTGTTTCTAGGGGTGGGAGCAACTAATGAAAAACTGTTTTTT. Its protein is CASSEVFLGVGATNEKLFF.

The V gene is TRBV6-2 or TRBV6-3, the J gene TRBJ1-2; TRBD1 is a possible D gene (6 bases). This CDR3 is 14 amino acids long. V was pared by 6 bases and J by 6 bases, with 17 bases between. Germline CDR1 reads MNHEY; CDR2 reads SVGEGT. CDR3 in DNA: TGTGCCAGCAGCCTTCGGGACAATTTGGATGGCTACACCTTC. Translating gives CASSLRDNLDGYTF.

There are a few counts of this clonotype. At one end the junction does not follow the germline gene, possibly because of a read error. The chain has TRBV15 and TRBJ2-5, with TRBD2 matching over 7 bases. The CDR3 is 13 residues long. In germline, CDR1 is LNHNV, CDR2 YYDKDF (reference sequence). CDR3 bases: TGTGCCACCAGCCCGACTAGCATAGAGGCCCAGTACTTC. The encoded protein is CATSPTSIEAQYF.

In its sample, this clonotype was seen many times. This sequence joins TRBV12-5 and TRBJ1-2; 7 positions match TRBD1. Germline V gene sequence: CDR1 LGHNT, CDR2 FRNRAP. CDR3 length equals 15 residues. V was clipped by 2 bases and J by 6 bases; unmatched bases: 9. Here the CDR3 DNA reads TGTGCTAGTGGTTTGTTTCAGGACAGGCGGGATGGCTACACCTTC. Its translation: CASGLFQDRRDGYTF.

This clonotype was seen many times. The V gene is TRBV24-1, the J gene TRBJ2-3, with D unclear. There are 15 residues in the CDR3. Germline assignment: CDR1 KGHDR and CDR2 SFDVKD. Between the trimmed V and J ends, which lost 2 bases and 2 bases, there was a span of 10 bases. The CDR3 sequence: CATSDSRILTDTQYF. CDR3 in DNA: TGTGCCACCAGTGATTCGCGGATCCTCACAGATACGCAGTATTTT.

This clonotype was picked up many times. For the CDR3, the DNA is TGTGCCAGCACCTTAGTCCAGGGAGATACGCAGTATTTT. As protein: CASTLVQGDTQYF. The gene calls are TRBV3-1 and TRBJ2-3, with TRBD1 as a possible D gene (5 bases). Germline V gene data show CDR1 as LGHDT and CDR2 as YNNKEL (reference sequence). The V end lost 7 bases, the J end lost 5 bases, and 13 bases lay between the germline ends. The CDR3 has 13 amino acids.

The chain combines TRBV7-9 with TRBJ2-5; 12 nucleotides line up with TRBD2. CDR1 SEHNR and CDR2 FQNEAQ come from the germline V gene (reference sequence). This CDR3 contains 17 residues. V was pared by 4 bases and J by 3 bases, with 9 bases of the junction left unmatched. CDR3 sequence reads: CASSYPPRLAGEETQYF. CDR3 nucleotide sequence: TGTGCCAGCAGCTACCCGCCGCGACTAGCGGGAGAAGAGACCCAGTACTTC.

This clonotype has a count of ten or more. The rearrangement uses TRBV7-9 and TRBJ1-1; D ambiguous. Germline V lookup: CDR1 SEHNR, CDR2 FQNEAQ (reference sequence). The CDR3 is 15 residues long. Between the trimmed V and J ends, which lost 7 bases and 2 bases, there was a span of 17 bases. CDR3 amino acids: CASNDAGRRNTEAFF. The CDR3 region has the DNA TGTGCCAGCAACGATGCCGGACGTAGAAACACTGAAGCTTTCTTT.

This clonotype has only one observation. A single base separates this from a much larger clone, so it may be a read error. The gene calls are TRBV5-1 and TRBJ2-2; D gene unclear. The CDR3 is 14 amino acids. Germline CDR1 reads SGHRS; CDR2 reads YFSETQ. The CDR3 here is CASSPIENTRELFF. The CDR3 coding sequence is TGCGCCAGCAGCCCTATCGAAAACACCAGGGAGCTGTTTTTT.

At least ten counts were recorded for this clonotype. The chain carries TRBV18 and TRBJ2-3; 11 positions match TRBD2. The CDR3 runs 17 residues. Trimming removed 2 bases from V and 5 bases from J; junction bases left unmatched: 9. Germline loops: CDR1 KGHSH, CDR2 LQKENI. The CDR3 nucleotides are TGTGCCAGCTCACCAATGACTAGCGGGGCCTATGGAGATACGCAGTATTTT. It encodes CASSPMTSGAYGDTQYF.

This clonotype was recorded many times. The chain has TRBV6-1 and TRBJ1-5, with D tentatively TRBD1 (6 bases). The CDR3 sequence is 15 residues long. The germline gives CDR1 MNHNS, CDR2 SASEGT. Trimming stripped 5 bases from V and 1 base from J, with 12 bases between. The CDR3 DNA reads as TGTGCCAGCAGTACAGGGATGTTGAGCAATCAGCCCCAGCATTTT. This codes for CASSTGMLSNQPQHF.

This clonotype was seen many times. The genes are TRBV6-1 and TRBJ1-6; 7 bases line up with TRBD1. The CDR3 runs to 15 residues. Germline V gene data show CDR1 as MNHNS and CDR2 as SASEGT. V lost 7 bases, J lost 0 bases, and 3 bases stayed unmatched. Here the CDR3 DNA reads TGTGCCAGCACCTGGGACAGCTCCTATAATTCACCCCTCCACTTT. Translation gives CASTWDSSYNSPLHF.

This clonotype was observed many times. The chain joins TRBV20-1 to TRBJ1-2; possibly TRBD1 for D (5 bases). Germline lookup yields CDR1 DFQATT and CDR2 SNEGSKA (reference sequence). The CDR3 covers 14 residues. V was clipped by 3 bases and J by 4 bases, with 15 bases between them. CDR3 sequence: CSASEGSPPYGYTF. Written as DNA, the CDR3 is TGCAGTGCTAGCGAGGGGTCCCCACCCTATGGCTACACCTTC.

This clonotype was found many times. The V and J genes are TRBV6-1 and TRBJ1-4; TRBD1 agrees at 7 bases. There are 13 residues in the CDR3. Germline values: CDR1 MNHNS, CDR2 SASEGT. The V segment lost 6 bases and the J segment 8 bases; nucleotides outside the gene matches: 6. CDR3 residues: CASSRTGVEKLFF. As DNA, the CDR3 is TGTGCCAGCAGCCGAACAGGGGTAGAAAAACTGTTTTTT.